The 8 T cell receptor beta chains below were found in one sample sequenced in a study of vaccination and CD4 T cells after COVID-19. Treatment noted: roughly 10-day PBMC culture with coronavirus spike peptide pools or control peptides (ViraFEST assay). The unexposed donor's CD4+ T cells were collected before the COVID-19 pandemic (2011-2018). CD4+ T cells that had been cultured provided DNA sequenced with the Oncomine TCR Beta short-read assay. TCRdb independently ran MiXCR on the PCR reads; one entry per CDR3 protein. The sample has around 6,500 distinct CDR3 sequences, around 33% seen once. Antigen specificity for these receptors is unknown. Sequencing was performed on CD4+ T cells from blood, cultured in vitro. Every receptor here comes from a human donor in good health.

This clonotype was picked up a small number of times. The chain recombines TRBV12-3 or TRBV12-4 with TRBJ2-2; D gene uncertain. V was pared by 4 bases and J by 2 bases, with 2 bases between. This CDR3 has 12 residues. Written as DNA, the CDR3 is TGTGCCAGCAGTTCTAACACCGGGGAGCTGTTTTTT. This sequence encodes CASSSNTGELFF.

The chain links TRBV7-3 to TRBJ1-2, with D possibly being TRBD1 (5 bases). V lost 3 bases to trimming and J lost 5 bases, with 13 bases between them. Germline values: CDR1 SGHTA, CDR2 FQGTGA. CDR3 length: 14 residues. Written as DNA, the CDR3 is TGTGCCAGCAGCTTTGATCAGTCAGGGTATGGCTACACCTTC. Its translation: CASSFDQSGYGYTF. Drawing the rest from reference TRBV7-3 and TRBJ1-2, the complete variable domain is GAGVSQTPSNKVTEKGKYVELRCDPISGHTALYWYRQSLGQGPEFLIYFQGTGAADDSGLPNDRFFAVRPEGSVSTLKIQRTERGDSAVYLCASSFDQSGYGYTFGSGTRLTVV.

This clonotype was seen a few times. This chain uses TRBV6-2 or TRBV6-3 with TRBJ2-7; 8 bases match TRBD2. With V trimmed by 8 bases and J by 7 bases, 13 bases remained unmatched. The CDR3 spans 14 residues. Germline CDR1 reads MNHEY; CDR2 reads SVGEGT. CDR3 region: CASGEPGTRQEQYF. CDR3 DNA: TGTGCCAGCGGGGAACCCGGGACTAGGCAAGAGCAGTACTTC.

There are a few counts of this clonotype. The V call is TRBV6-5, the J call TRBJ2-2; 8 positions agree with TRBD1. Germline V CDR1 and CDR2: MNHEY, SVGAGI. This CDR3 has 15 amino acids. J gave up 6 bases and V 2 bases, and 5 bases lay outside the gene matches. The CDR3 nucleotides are TGTGCCAGCAGTTACGTACAGGGGGAGGCCGGGGAGCTGTTTTTT. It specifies CASSYVQGEAGELFF.

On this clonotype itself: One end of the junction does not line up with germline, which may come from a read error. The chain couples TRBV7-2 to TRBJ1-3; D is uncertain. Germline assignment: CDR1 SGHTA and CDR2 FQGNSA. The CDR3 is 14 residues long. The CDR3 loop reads CVSSLAADGNTIYF. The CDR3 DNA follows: TGTGTCAGCAGCTTAGCGGCGGATGGAAACACCATATATTTT.

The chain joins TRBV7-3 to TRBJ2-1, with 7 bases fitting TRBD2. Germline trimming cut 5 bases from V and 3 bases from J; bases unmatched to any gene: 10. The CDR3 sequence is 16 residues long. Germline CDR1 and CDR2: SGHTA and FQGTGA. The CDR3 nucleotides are TGTGCCAGCAGCGACCCCGGAGCTAGCGGCTACAATGAGCAGTTCTTC. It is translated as CASSDPGASGYNEQFF.

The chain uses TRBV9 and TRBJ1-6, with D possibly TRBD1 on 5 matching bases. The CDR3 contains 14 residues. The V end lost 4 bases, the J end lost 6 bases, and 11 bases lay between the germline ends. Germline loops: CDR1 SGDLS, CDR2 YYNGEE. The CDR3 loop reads CASSQEGLNSPLHF. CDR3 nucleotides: TGTGCCAGCAGCCAAGAGGGGCTTAATTCACCCCTCCACTTT.

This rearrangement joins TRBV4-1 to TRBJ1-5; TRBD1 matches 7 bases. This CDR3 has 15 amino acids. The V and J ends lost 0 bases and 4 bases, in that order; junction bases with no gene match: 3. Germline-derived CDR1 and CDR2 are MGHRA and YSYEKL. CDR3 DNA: TGCGCCAGCAGCCAAGATGGGACAGCTAATCAGCCCCAGCATTTT. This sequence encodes CASSQDGTANQPQHF.